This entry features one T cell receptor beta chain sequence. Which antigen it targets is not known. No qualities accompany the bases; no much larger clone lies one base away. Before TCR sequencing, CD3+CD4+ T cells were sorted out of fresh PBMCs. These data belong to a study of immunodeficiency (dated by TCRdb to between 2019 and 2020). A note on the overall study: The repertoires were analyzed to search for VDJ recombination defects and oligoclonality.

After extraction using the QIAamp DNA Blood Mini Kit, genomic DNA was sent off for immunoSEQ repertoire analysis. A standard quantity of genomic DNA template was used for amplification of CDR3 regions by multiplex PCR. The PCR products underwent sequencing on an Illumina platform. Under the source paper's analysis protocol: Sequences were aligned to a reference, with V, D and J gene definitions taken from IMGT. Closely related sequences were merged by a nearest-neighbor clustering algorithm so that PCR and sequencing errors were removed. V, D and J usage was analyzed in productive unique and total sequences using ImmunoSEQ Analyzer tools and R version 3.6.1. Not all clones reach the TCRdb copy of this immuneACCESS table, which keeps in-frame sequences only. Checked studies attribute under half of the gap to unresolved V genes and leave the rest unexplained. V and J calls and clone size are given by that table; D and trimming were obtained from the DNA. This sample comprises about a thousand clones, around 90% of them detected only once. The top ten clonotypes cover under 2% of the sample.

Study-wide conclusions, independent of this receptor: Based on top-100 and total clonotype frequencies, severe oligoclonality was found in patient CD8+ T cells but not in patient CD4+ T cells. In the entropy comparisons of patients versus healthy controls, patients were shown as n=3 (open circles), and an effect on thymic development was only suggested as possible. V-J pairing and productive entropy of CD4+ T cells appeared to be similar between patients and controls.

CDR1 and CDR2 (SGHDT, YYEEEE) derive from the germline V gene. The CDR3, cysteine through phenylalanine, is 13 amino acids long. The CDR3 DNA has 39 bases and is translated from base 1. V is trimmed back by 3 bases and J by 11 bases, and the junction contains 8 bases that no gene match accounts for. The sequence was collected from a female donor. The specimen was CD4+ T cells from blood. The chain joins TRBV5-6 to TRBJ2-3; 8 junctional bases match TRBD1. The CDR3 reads CASSSEDREEQYF. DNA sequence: TGTGCCAGCAGCTCCGAGGACAGGGAAGAGCAGTATTTT.